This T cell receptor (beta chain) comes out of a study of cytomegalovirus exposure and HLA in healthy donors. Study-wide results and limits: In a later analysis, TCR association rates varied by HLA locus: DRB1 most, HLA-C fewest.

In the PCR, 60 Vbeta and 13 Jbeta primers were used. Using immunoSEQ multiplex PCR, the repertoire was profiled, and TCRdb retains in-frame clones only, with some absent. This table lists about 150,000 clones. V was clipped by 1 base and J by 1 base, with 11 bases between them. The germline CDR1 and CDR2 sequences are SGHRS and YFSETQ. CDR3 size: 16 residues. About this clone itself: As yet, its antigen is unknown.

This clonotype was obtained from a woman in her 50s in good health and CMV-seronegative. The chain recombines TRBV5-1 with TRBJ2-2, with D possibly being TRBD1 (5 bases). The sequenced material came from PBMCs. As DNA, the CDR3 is TGCGCCAGCAGCTTGAGGCCCCAGGGGAACACCGGGGAGCTGTTTTTT. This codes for CASSLRPQGNTGELFF.